A single sample gave rise to the 26 T cell receptor beta chains below, sequenced in a study of shared clonotypes between healthy human individuals. Clones were sequenced by immunoSEQ multiplex PCR, and TCRdb holds only the in-frame ones, with some missing. The sample records about 1.1 million clones, around 77% being singletons. The source material was memory CD4+ T cells from PBMCs. This sample's subset: CD45RA-negative fraction. These receptors originate from a man aged 18 to 30 in good health. Some clones in this sample may be carry-over from other donors' samples.

Here the CDR3 reads CASSPRVKGEKLFF. In DNA, the CDR3 is TGTGCCAGCAGCCCTAGGGTCAAGGGTGAAAAACTGTTTTTT. The chain uses TRBV7-9 and TRBJ1-4; D is undetermined. CDR1 and CDR2 (germline): SEHNR, FQNEAQ (reference sequence). V was pared by 5 bases and J by 7 bases, with 14 bases between. CDR3 length equals 14 residues.

V is TRBV27 and J is TRBJ2-7; TRBD2 matches at 10 bases. Germline V CDR1 and CDR2: MNHEY, SMNVEV (reference sequence). V trimming: 6 bases; J trimming: 1 base; junction bases outside the gene matches: 6. This CDR3 is 15 amino acids long. The CDR3 DNA reads TGTGCCAGCAGGCTTGCGGGACTAGCGTCCTACGAGCAGTACTTC. It specifies CASRLAGLASYEQYF.

V is TRBV18 and J is TRBJ1-2; D perhaps matches TRBD1 (5 bases). The germline gives CDR1 KGHSH, CDR2 LQKENI. The V end was cut by 3 bases, the J end by 8 bases, with 10 bases between. The CDR3 sequence is 12 residues long. The CDR3 region has the DNA TGTGCCAGCTCACCTCAGACAGAGGGCTACACCTTC. It codes for CASSPQTEGYTF. The variable domain in full, completed from reference TRBV18 and TRBJ1-2, reads NAGVMQNPRHLVRRRGQEARLRCSPMKGHSHVYWYRQLPEEGLKFMVYLQKENIIDESGMPKERFSAEFPKEGPSILRIQQVVRGDSAAYFCASSPQTEGYTFGSGTRLTVV.

The CDR3 DNA follows: TGTGCCAGCAGCAGGGCGAGGGGGTACGAGCAGTACTTC. Its translation: CASSRARGYEQYF. The V gene is TRBV5-4, the J gene TRBJ2-7; weak D call: TRBD1 (6 bases). V was clipped by 4 bases and J by 4 bases, with 12 bases between them. CDR1 is SGHNT, CDR2 YYREEE, per germline (reference sequence). This CDR3 is 13 amino acids long.

The chain employs TRBV5-1 and TRBJ2-4; TRBD2 matches at 9 bases. The V gene's germline CDR1 is SGHRS and CDR2 YFSETQ. V was clipped by 0 bases and J by 6 bases; unmatched bases: 7. This CDR3 has 16 amino acids. The CDR3 protein is CASSLEGASGVNIQYF. The CDR3 DNA follows: TGCGCCAGCAGCTTGGAGGGAGCTAGCGGGGTAAACATTCAGTACTTC. The full variable domain, in which reference TRBV5-1 and TRBJ2-4 provide the parts outside the CDR3, is KAGVTQTPRYLIKTRGQQVTLSCSPISGHRSVSWYQQTPGQGLQFLFEYFSETQRNKGNFPGRFSGRQFSNSRSEMNVSTLELGDSALYLCASSLEGASGVNIQYFGAGTRLSVL.

With respect to this clone: Within the sample, other DNA sequences also encode this same CDR3. The genes are TRBV10-3 and TRBJ1-2; 8 bases agree with TRBD1. The CDR3 totals 13 residues. Germline loops: CDR1 ENHRY, CDR2 SYGVKD. V dropped 7 bases and J dropped 3; count of bases not matched to a gene: 4. The CDR3 nucleotides are TGTGCCATCACTACGACAGGGGACTATGGCTACACCTTC. Translating it yields CAITTTGDYGYTF.

In its sample, this clone was seen a few times. The chain has TRBV15 and TRBJ2-2, with D hard to call. Germline V lookup: CDR1 LNHNV, CDR2 YYDKDF (reference sequence). The V end lost 8 bases, the J end lost 3 bases, and 10 bases lay between the germline ends. The CDR3 has 13 residues. In nucleotides, the CDR3 is TGTGCCACCGGCCTACCTCACACCGGGGAGCTGTTTTTT. Protein sequence: CATGLPHTGELFF.

The rearrangement joins TRBV5-4 to TRBJ2-7; 11 positions match TRBD2. Germline CDR1 reads SGHNT; CDR2 reads YYREEE (reference sequence). CDR3 size: 15 residues. V gave up 5 bases and J gave up 2 bases; unmatched junction bases: 6. The CDR3 is CASRVAGGSPYEQYF. CDR3 nucleotide sequence: TGTGCCAGCAGGGTAGCGGGAGGGAGCCCCTACGAGCAGTACTTC.

The J gene is TRBJ2-3, the V gene TRBV25-1; TRBD2 might be the D (5 bases). Trimming stripped 4 bases from V and 4 bases from J, with 12 bases between. CDR1 and CDR2 from the germline V gene are MGHDK and SYGVNS. The CDR3 has 14 amino acids. The CDR3 region has the DNA TGTGCCAGCAGTGCCAGGAGAGGGCCAGATACGCAGTATTTT. This sequence encodes CASSARRGPDTQYF.

This clone showed up just once. The V and J genes are TRBV9 and TRBJ2-1, with D hard to call. The CDR3 length is 14 residues. Trimming pared 1 base from V and 3 bases from J, leaving 8 bases between. Germline loops: CDR1 SGDLS, CDR2 YYNGEE. The CDR3 DNA follows: TGTGCCAGCAGCGTAACTATAGACTACAATGAGCAGTTCTTC. Encoded protein: CASSVTIDYNEQFF.

The chain joins TRBV7-2 to TRBJ1-5; D unresolved. CDR1 is SGHTA, CDR2 FQGNSA, per germline. The CDR3 has 15 residues. Trimming removed 4 bases from V and 3 bases from J, with 13 bases in between. CDR3 region: CASSSRREYNQPQHF. DNA for the CDR3: TGTGCCAGCAGCTCGCGCCGGGAGTACAATCAGCCCCAGCATTTT.

V usage is TRBV6-4 and J usage is TRBJ2-2; 7 bases map to TRBD1. The length of the CDR3 is 13 residues. Germline assignment: CDR1 MRHNA and CDR2 SNTAGT. Trimming cost V 5 bases and J 5 bases; bases outside gene matches: 2. The CDR3 bases are TGTGCCAGCAGTTCACAGGGGACCGGGGAGCTGTTTTTT. Amino acid sequence: CASSSQGTGELFF.

V is TRBV19 and J is TRBJ2-7, with 7 bases fitting TRBD2. Trimming at V came to 3 bases and at J to 7 bases, leaving 12 bases not matched to a gene. This CDR3 region has 15 residues. CDR1 and CDR2 (germline): LNHDA, SQIVND (reference sequence). The CDR3 loop is CASSIYAGAPGEQYF. The CDR3 DNA follows: TGTGCCAGTAGTATTTATGCGGGAGCCCCTGGGGAGCAGTACTTC.

V is TRBV29-1 and J is TRBJ1-1; tentative D call: TRBD1 (6 bases). The V gene's germline CDR1 is SQVTM and CDR2 ANQGSEA. The CDR3 loop spans 16 amino acids. V lost 0 bases and J 0 bases, leaving 14 bases between the germline ends. The CDR3 coding sequence is TGCAGCGTTGAAGATCGCAGGGGCGCGATGAACACTGAAGCTTTCTTT. Amino acids: CSVEDRRGAMNTEAFF. The full variable domain, rest sourced from reference TRBV29-1 and TRBJ1-1, is SAVISQKPSRDICQRGTSLTIQCQVDSQVTMMFWYRQQPGQSLTLIATANQGSEATYESGFVIDKFPISRPNLTFSTLTVSNMSPEDSSIYLCSVEDRRGAMNTEAFFGQGTRLTVV.

The genes are TRBV28 and TRBJ2-3, with 10 nucleotides matching TRBD2. Germline lookup yields CDR1 MDHEN and CDR2 SYDVKM. V trimming: 6 bases; J trimming: 4 bases; junction bases outside the gene matches: 7. CDR3 size: 15 residues. As DNA, the CDR3 is TGTGCCAGCAGCCTTAGCGGGAGGTTAGCAGATACGCAGTATTTT. Its translation is CASSLSGRLADTQYF.

This clone was detected a few times. In DNA, the CDR3 is TGTGCCAGCGGCCTAGGGGGGTACGAGCAGTACTTC. It encodes CASGLGGYEQYF. The J gene is TRBJ2-7, the V gene TRBV5-8; either TRBD1 or TRBD2 may supply D (6 bases each). Deletions cut 7 bases from V and 4 bases from J, with 12 bases between. There are 12 residues in the CDR3. Germline V gene data show CDR1 as SGHTS and CDR2 as YDEGEE.

The V call is TRBV5-1, the J call TRBJ2-3; 8 nucleotides match TRBD2. The V gene's germline CDR1 is SGHRS and CDR2 YFSETQ. Trimming removed 0 bases from V and 4 bases from J; junction bases left unmatched: 7. This CDR3 is built from 16 residues. Here the CDR3 reads CASSLERREGADTQYF. Written as DNA, the CDR3 is TGCGCCAGCAGCTTGGAAAGACGGGAGGGGGCAGATACGCAGTATTTT.

The chain is built from TRBV9 and TRBJ2-1; D remains unclear. The CDR3 runs to 13 residues. Germline CDR1 SGDLS, CDR2 YYNGEE. The ends were cut back, 4 bases at V and 8 bases at J, with 13 bases in the middle. This chain's CDR3 is CASSSAHVDEQFF. The CDR3 coding sequence is TGTGCCAGCAGCTCCGCCCATGTCGATGAGCAGTTCTTC.

This chain joins TRBV7-8 and TRBJ1-5, with 7 bases identical to TRBD1. The germline CDR1 and CDR2 sequences are SGHVS and FQNEAQ. The CDR3 runs to 14 residues. The J segment lost 6 bases and the V segment lost 2 bases, leaving 4 bases of the junction unmatched. CDR3 sequence: CASSLQGVGQPQHF. The DNA for the CDR3 is TGTGCCAGCAGCTTACAGGGGGTAGGTCAGCCCCAGCATTTT.

This chain connects TRBV2 to TRBJ1-1; D remains unclear. The germline V and J ends were trimmed by 6 bases and 5 bases, with 16 bases remaining between them. CDR3 length equals 14 residues. Germline-derived CDR1 and CDR2 are SNHLY and FYNNEI. The CDR3 DNA reads as TGTGCCAGCAGCGGGTCTAGTGGCCGAACTGAAGCTTTCTTT. Amino acids: CASSGSSGRTEAFF.

The chain combines TRBV7-3 with TRBJ2-5; 8 nucleotides match TRBD2. J gave up 11 bases and V 4 bases, and 12 bases lay outside the gene matches. Germline loops: CDR1 SGHTA, CDR2 FQGTGA. This CDR3 comprises 14 residues. This chain's CDR3 is CASSSTSASGEQYF. The CDR3 nucleotides read TGTGCCAGCAGCTCGACTAGCGCAAGCGGGGAGCAGTACTTC.

As to this clone: Other DNA sequences from this sample encode an identical CDR3 as well. This chain connects TRBV28 to TRBJ1-2; TRBD1 aligns across 7 bases. Germline V gives CDR1 MDHEN, CDR2 SYDVKM. The junction had 2 bases not matched to a gene; V was cut back by 3 bases and J by 4 bases. This CDR3 contains 13 residues. The CDR3: CASSFRGFYGYTF. DNA of the CDR3: TGTGCCAGCAGTTTCAGGGGGTTCTATGGCTACACCTTC.

This clone was seen at least ten times. Other DNA sequences in this specimen translate into the identical CDR3. V is TRBV29-1 and J is TRBJ1-1, with D possibly TRBD1 on 5 matching bases. Germline V gene lookup returns CDR1 SQVTM and CDR2 ANQGSEA. The CDR3 loop spans 11 amino acids. V was pared by 5 bases and J by 5 bases, with 9 bases between. CDR3 bases: TGCAGCGTTTCAGGGACTACTGAAGCTTTCTTT. It encodes CSVSGTTEAFF.

This clone appeared a single time. The chain links TRBV2 to TRBJ2-1; D unclear. V shed 7 bases and J shed 0 bases, with 7 bases lying between them. The germline CDR1 and CDR2 sequences are SNHLY and FYNNEI. This CDR3 comprises 13 residues. The CDR3 bases are TGTGCCAGCACAGGTTACTCCTACAATGAGCAGTTCTTC. Protein: CASTGYSYNEQFF.

This clone was seen once. The identical CDR3 is also encoded by other nucleotide sequences in the sample. V usage is TRBV5-1 and J usage is TRBJ2-7, with D possibly being TRBD1 (5 bases). The germline CDR1 and CDR2 sequences are SGHRS and YFSETQ. V dropped 3 bases and J dropped 3 bases, with 7 bases sitting between them. CDR3 length equals 12 residues. CDR3 sequence: CASSYDSYEQYF. CDR3 sequence (DNA): TGCGCCAGCAGCTACGACAGCTACGAGCAGTACTTC.

V and J are TRBV28 and TRBJ2-1, with 8 bases aligning to TRBD2. Germline-derived CDR1 and CDR2 are MDHEN and SYDVKM. Germline trimming cut 8 bases from V and 4 bases from J; bases unmatched to any gene: 7. The CDR3 is made up of 14 amino acids. CDR3 bases: TGTGCCAGCGGGGGGGCTAGCGGGTACAATGAGCAGTTCTTC. Residues: CASGGASGYNEQFF.